The rows below give T cell receptor beta chains drawn from one sample of a study of CD8+ T cells in alopecia areata. Method: immunoSEQ multiplex PCR; TCRdb's copy keeps in-frame clones and lacks some. The sample shows about 270,000 clones, 45% to 70% of them seen only once. Sample: CD4+ T cells sorted from blood, taken at week 52, from a patient treated with tofacitinib. The receptors derive from a human donor with alopecia areata. CDR3s include the opening cysteine and the closing phenylalanine or tryptophan. A D gene is named only where the DNA matches it firmly. For some rows the clone size is stated as once, few or many, or as a class when expanded; others skip it.

>-|TRBV4-3|-|TRBJ1-6
CASSPVSSYNSPLHF
TGCGCCAGCAGCCCCGTGAGCTCCTATAATTCACCCCTCCACTTT
>-|TRBV5-4|TRBD1|TRBJ1-2
CASSVGQGIGYTF
TGTGCCAGCAGCGTCGGACAGGGGATTGGCTACACCTTC
>-|TRBV10-3|TRBD1|TRBJ1-3
CAIGQGLNTIYF
TGTGCCATCGGACAGGGACTAAACACCATATATTTT
>once|TRBV29-1|-|TRBJ2-3
CSVEPPSRNTDTQYF
TGCAGCGTTGAACCCCCTAGTAGAAACACAGATACGCAGTATTTT
>once|TRBV12-5|-|TRBJ2-1
CASGTINEQFF
TGTGCTAGTGGGACGATCAATGAGCAGTTCTTC
>-|TRBV25-1|-|TRBJ2-3
CASSPGTLASTDTQYF
TGTGCCAGCAGTCCCGGGACGCTGGCTAGCACAGATACGCAGTATTTT
>few|TRBV19|TRBD1|TRBJ1-5
CASTDRASQPQHF
TGTGCCAGTACTGACAGGGCTTCACAGCCCCAGCATTTT
>-|TRBV10-1|-|TRBJ1-2
CASSPGPKDGYGYTF
TGCGCCAGCAGTCCTGGACCCAAGGACGGCTATGGCTACACCTTC
>-|TRBV5-4|TRBD1|TRBJ2-2
CASSPKGQGVVDTGELFF
TGTGCCAGCAGCCCCAAGGGACAGGGGGTGGTGGACACCGGGGAGCTGTTTTTT
>-|TRBV5-1|TRBD1|TRBJ2-5
CASSLYGRGPLETQYF
TGCGCCAGCAGCTTGTACGGCAGGGGGCCGTTGGAGACCCAGTACTTC
>few|TRBV5-1|-|TRBJ1-1
CASSSPTGGNTEAFF
TGCGCCAGCAGCTCCCCTACCGGGGGGAACACTGAAGCTTTCTTT
>-|TRBV30|-|TRBJ2-3
CAQRGPSDTQYF
TGTGCCCAGAGGGGACCCTCGGATACGCAGTATTTT
>-|TRBV15|-|TRBJ1-6
CATSRVGTSLHRYSPLHF
TGTGCCACCAGCAGAGTAGGGACCTCCTTACACCGCTATTCACCCCTCCACTTT